These T cell receptor beta chains were read from a single sample in a study of blood T cell repertoires in COVID-19. Assay: immunoSEQ multiplex PCR; the TCRdb copy retains only in-frame clones and omits some. The table lists fewer than 120,000 clones, nearly 90% of them singletons. Material: peripheral blood. Source of these receptors: a human donor in a cohort sampled during active COVID-19. CDR3s include the opening cysteine and the closing phenylalanine or tryptophan. A D gene is named only where the DNA matches it firmly. Clone size is not always given. Where it is, it says once, few, many or a class for expanded clones.

length: 15; D: -; size: -; J: TRBJ2-7; V: TRBV7-9; CDR3: CASSVSRRGSYEQYF; DNA: TGTGCCAGCAGCGTTAGTAGGCGGGGCTCCTACGAGCAGTACTTC
length: 14; D: -; size: -; J: TRBJ1-2; V: TRBV9; CDR3: CASSVALGHYGYTF; DNA: TGTGCCAGCAGCGTAGCTTTGGGGCACTATGGCTACACCTTC
length: 14; D: TRBD1; size: -; J: TRBJ1-6; V: TRBV6-6; CDR3: CASSSTGANSPLHF; DNA: TGTGCCAGCTCCTCGACAGGGGCCAATTCACCCCTCCACTTT
length: 16; D: -; size: -; J: TRBJ1-1; V: TRBV27; CDR3: CASRRTSIQANTEAFF; DNA: TGTGCCAGCAGACGCACCTCGATACAGGCGAACACTGAAGCTTTCTTT
length: 15; D: -; size: -; J: TRBJ1-3; V: TRBV10-2; CDR3: CASSEFLRAGNTIYF; DNA: TGCGCCAGCAGTGAGTTTTTGCGGGCTGGAAACACCATATATTTT
length: 14; D: -; size: -; J: TRBJ1-2; V: TRBV27; CDR3: CASSRQALVDGYTF; DNA: TGTGCCAGCAGTAGACAGGCGCTAGTAGATGGCTACACCTTC
length: 13; D: TRBD1; size: -; J: TRBJ1-1; V: TRBV10-3; CDR3: CAITRTGNAEAFF; DNA: TGTGCCATCACCCGGACAGGGAATGCTGAAGCTTTCTTT
length: 17; D: -; size: -; J: TRBJ2-1; V: TRBV3-1/TRBV3-2; CDR3: CASSQGRGGGLYNEQFF; DNA: TGTGCCAGCAGCCAAGGTCGAGGGGGGGGACTCTACAATGAGCAGTTCTTC
length: 17; D: TRBD1; size: -; J: TRBJ2-6; V: TRBV18; CDR3: CASSGQDTSSGANVLTF; DNA: TGTGCCAGCTCAGGACAGGATACTTCTTCTGGGGCCAACGTCCTGACTTTC
length: 12; D: -; size: -; J: TRBJ2-2; V: TRBV28; CDR3: CASSSNTGELFF; DNA: TGTGCCAGCAGTTCAAACACCGGGGAGCTGTTTTTT
length: 15; D: -; size: -; J: TRBJ2-7; V: TRBV19; CDR3: CASSILFRTRGEQYF; DNA: TGTGCCAGTAGTATTTTGTTTAGGACCAGGGGCGAGCAGTACTTC
length: 16; D: TRBD1; size: -; J: TRBJ2-7; V: TRBV10-3; CDR3: CAISGDRQGRSYEQYF; DNA: TGTGCCATCAGTGGGGACCGACAGGGGAGGTCCTACGAGCAGTACTTC
length: 15; D: TRBD1; size: -; J: TRBJ1-4; V: TRBV28; CDR3: CASNLITGTGEKLFF; DNA: TGTGCCAGCAACCTTATTACCGGGACAGGGGAAAAACTGTTTTTT
length: 15; D: -; size: once; J: TRBJ2-7; V: TRBV7-6; CDR3: CASSFLGEGRGEQYF; DNA: TGTGCCAGCAGCTTTTTGGGCGAGGGCCGGGGGGAGCAGTACTTC
length: 17; D: TRBD2; size: -; J: TRBJ2-7; V: TRBV19; CDR3: CASSTSYFSGSIYEQYF; DNA: TGTGCCAGTAGTACGTCGTATTTTAGCGGGAGTATCTACGAGCAGTACTTC
length: 15; D: -; size: -; J: TRBJ2-5; V: TRBV5-1; CDR3: CASSLNAGAQETQYF; DNA: TGCGCCAGCAGCTTGAACGCGGGGGCCCAAGAGACCCAGTACTTC
length: 16; D: -; size: -; J: TRBJ2-3; V: TRBV5-4; CDR3: CASSFRTLPSTDTQYF; DNA: TGTGCCAGCAGCTTCCGGACTTTGCCCAGCACAGATACGCAGTATTTT
length: 17; D: TRBD2; size: -; J: TRBJ2-1; V: TRBV7-6; CDR3: CASSPRVQRGQNNEQFF; DNA: TGTGCCAGCAGCCCTAGGGTCCAGCGGGGGCAGAACAATGAGCAGTTCTTC
length: 15; D: TRBD1; size: -; J: TRBJ1-5; V: TRBV28; CDR3: CASSSQGSGNQPQHF; DNA: TGTGCCAGCAGTTCACAGGGGTCGGGCAATCAGCCCCAGCATTTT
length: 14; D: TRBD1; size: -; J: TRBJ2-7; V: TRBV15; CDR3: CATSRGQGTYEQYF; DNA: TGTGCCACCAGCAGAGGACAGGGAACCTACGAGCAGTACTTC
length: 12; D: -; size: -; J: TRBJ2-1; V: TRBV19; CDR3: CASSAQFNEQFF; DNA: TGTGCCAGTAGTGCACAGTTCAATGAGCAGTTCTTC
length: 12; D: -; size: -; J: TRBJ2-5; V: TRBV11-2; CDR3: CASSLESVTQYF; DNA: TGTGCCAGCAGCCTTGAAAGCGTGACCCAGTACTTC
length: 13; D: -; size: -; J: TRBJ1-2; V: TRBV6-5; CDR3: CASNLIRGYGYTF; DNA: TGTGCCAGCAACCTCATCCGGGGGTATGGCTACACCTTC
length: 13; D: -; size: -; J: TRBJ2-7; V: TRBV10-3; CDR3: CAIMPSATYEQYF; DNA: TGTGCCATCATGCCTAGCGCAACCTACGAGCAGTACTTC
length: 15; D: TRBD2; size: -; J: TRBJ2-5; V: TRBV6-5; CDR3: CASNVAGGVQETQYF; DNA: TGTGCCAGCAACGTAGCGGGAGGAGTCCAAGAGACCCAGTACTTC
length: 14; D: TRBD2; size: -; J: TRBJ2-7; V: TRBV25-1; CDR3: CASSDSGGAYEQYF; DNA: TGTGCCAGCAGTGACAGCGGGGGAGCCTACGAGCAGTACTTC
length: 13; D: -; size: -; J: TRBJ2-1; V: TRBV7-8; CDR3: CASSLTDYNEQFF; DNA: TGTGCCAGCAGCTTGACAGACTACAATGAGCAGTTCTTC
length: 12; D: -; size: -; J: TRBJ2-7; V: TRBV5-4; CDR3: CASSVDRYEQYF; DNA: TGTGCCAGCAGCGTGGACAGATACGAGCAGTACTTC
length: 15; D: TRBD1; size: -; J: TRBJ2-3; V: TRBV10-3; CDR3: CAISERDRSTDTQYF; DNA: TGTGCCATCAGTGAACGGGACAGGTCCACAGATACGCAGTATTTT
length: 13; D: -; size: few; J: TRBJ1-1; V: TRBV23-1; CDR3: CASSQSAGIEAFF; DNA: TGCGCCAGCAGTCAATCGGCGGGGATCGAAGCTTTCTTT
length: 13; D: -; size: -; J: TRBJ1-2; V: TRBV2; CDR3: CATGGQVYDGYTF; DNA: TGTGCCACCGGAGGGCAGGTATATGATGGCTACACCTTC
length: 12; D: -; size: -; J: TRBJ2-1; V: TRBV12-3/TRBV12-4; CDR3: CASRTDSNEQFF; DNA: TGTGCCAGCAGAACGGACAGCAATGAGCAGTTCTTC
length: 13; D: TRBD1; size: once; J: TRBJ1-1; V: TRBV19; CDR3: CASSDRGNTEAFF; DNA: TGTGCCAGTAGTGACAGGGGAAACACTGAAGCTTTCTTT